A selection of T cell receptor beta chains follows, all from one sample in a study of regulatory dendritic cells for organ transplantation. Profiled with immunoSEQ multiplex PCR; TCRdb holds only in-frame clones, not every one. The table lists 29,000 or so clones, over 75% of them singletons. Sequencing was carried out using memory CD4+ T cells from blood. Receptors originate from a human donor in good health. Each CDR3 is given without its conserved first and last residue. Fields, in order: CDR3 length, J gene, V gene, CDR3 protein.

>14|TRBJ2-1|TRBV4-2
ASSQGGVTTYNEQF
>13|TRBJ2-7|TRBV6-5
ASSRAGQGGYEQY
>16|TRBJ2-3|TRBV27
ASGLYGGTGRSTDTQY
>13|TRBJ2-4|TRBV5-1
ASSFQGASGNIQY
>13|TRBJ1-6|TRBV9
ASSPMGGDNSPLH
>13|TRBJ2-6|TRBV28
ASVAGTSGANVLT
>13|TRBJ2-1|TRBV7-9
ASSPLSGVYNEQF
>10|TRBJ1-4|TRBV7-9
ASSLAERKLF
>15|TRBJ2-1|TRBV4-2
ASSQDDGTSGYNEQF
>14|TRBJ2-2|TRBV19
ASSSLGTGGTGELF
>11|TRBJ2-4|TRBV7-9
ASSVGSKNIQY
>14|TRBJ2-4|TRBV6-4
ASSGAGAIAKNIQY
>13|TRBJ2-7|TRBV5-5
ASSPWGSGTYEQY
>13|TRBJ2-3|TRBV6-4
ASSEGGASTDTQY
>15|TRBJ1-2|TRBV19
ASSRYSGQRFNYGYT
>12|TRBJ1-4|TRBV30
AWSRTSTNEKLF
>12|TRBJ1-6|TRBV5-5
ASSLEGSNSPLH
>12|TRBJ2-3|TRBV6-1
ASSGVQVTDTQY
>11|TRBJ1-2|TRBV10-3
AISEPDRDGYT
>12|TRBJ1-1|TRBV2
ASSERRTVTEAF
>15|TRBJ1-2|TRBV10-3
AISPLPTGESNYGYT
>9|TRBJ1-2|TRBV28
ASSGYYGYT